The 14 T cell receptor beta chains presented below share a single source sample, sequenced in a study of read filtering for tumor transcriptome and immune sequencing. Molecular barcoded adaptors covering alpha/delta and beta/gamma chains were used on approximately 440 ng RNA. TCRdb analysed the reads with MiXCR anew, one entry per CDR3 protein. The repertoire holds around 140,000 distinct CDR3 sequences, about 12% seen once, with 7% to 9% in the top ten. What was sequenced was a population of CD138-negative cells sorted from bone marrow. The source is a donor over 35 with multiple myeloma.

This clonotype was seen many times. J is TRBJ2-5 and V is TRBV2; 12 bases agree with TRBD2. The CDR3 extends over 14 amino acids. From germline, CDR1 is SNHLY and CDR2 FYNNEI. The V segment lost 8 bases and the J segment 2 bases; nucleotides outside the gene matches: 3. CDR3: CASELAGGQETQYF. The CDR3 nucleotides read TGTGCCAGCGAGCTAGCGGGAGGGCAAGAGACCCAGTACTTC.

This clonotype came up many times. The chain carries TRBV25-1 and TRBJ1-2, with 8 nucleotides matching TRBD1. V shed 3 bases, J shed 6 bases, and the junction held 6 bases outside the gene matches. CDR1 and CDR2 from the germline V gene are MGHDK and SYGVNS. This CDR3 comprises 14 residues. The DNA of the CDR3 is TGTGCCAGCAGTGATTCCGACAGGGGCGATGGCTACACCTTC. Translating it yields CASSDSDRGDGYTF.

This clonotype was recorded at least ten times. The chain is built from TRBV7-3 and TRBJ2-3; D might be TRBD2 (6 bases). The V end was cut by 2 bases, the J end by 6 bases, with 12 bases between. Germline V lookup: CDR1 SGHTA, CDR2 FQGTGA. The CDR3 extends over 14 amino acids. CDR3 in DNA: TGTGCCAGCAGCTTAGCGGGACGGGTGGATACGCAGTATTTT. Translating gives CASSLAGRVDTQYF.

The table lists this clonotype with many counts. The J gene is TRBJ2-5, the V gene TRBV19; weak D call: TRBD1 (6 bases). Germline lookup yields CDR1 LNHDA and CDR2 SQIVND (reference sequence). CDR3 length: 16 amino acids. The germline V and J ends were trimmed by 0 bases and 7 bases, with 18 bases remaining between them. This CDR3 is CASSIDLTGTGRTQYF. Written as DNA, the CDR3 is TGTGCCAGTAGTATAGATCTGACAGGCACCGGGCGGACCCAGTACTTC.

This clonotype was counted at least ten times. The rearrangement links TRBV25-1 to TRBJ2-1; no reliable D call. Deletions cut 3 bases from V and 6 bases from J, with 3 bases between. This CDR3 comprises 11 residues. Germline V CDR1 and CDR2: MGHDK, SYGVNS. CDR3 residues: CASSELNEQFF. For the CDR3, the DNA is TGTGCCAGCAGTGAGCTCAATGAGCAGTTCTTC.

This clonotype was counted many times. The chain combines TRBV5-1 with TRBJ1-1, with 7 bases aligning to TRBD1. CDR1 is SGHRS, CDR2 YFSETQ, per germline. There are 15 residues in the CDR3. V dropped 4 bases and J dropped 0; count of bases not matched to a gene: 6. CDR3 region: CASSARQGLNTEAFF. The DNA of the CDR3 is TGCGCCAGCAGCGCCCGACAGGGTCTGAACACTGAAGCTTTCTTT. Complete variable domain (other parts from reference TRBV5-1 and TRBJ1-1): KAGVTQTPRYLIKTRGQQVTLSCSPISGHRSVSWYQQTPGQGLQFLFEYFSETQRNKGNFPGRFSGRQFSNSRSEMNVSTLELGDSALYLCASSARQGLNTEAFFGQGTRLTVV.

This clonotype was picked up many times. The rearrangement links TRBV11-2 to TRBJ2-1; a weak D match, TRBD1 (5 bases). The CDR3 runs to 14 residues. Per germline, CDR1 SGHAT and CDR2 FQNNGV. V dropped 3 bases and J dropped 6 bases, with 12 bases sitting between them. CDR3 sequence reads: CASSFSRAGNEQFF. The CDR3 DNA reads as TGTGCCAGCAGCTTTTCCAGGGCAGGCAATGAGCAGTTCTTC. Combining the CDR3 with reference TRBV11-2 and TRBJ2-1 gives the whole variable domain EAGVAQSPRYKIIEKRQSVAFWCNPISGHATLYWYQQILGQGPKLLIQFQNNGVVDDSQLPKDRFSAERLKGVDSTLKIQPAKLEDSAVYLCASSFSRAGNEQFFGPGTRLTVL.

This clonotype has at least ten counts. The chain carries TRBV20-1 and TRBJ2-1, with TRBD2 matching 13 bases. The CDR3 runs to 14 residues. With 6 bases clipped from V and 7 bases from J, the junction kept 6 bases outside the gene matches. Germline lookup yields CDR1 DFQATT and CDR2 SNEGSKA (reference sequence). CDR3 coding DNA: TGCAGTGCCCGACTAGCGGGAGGCGGTAATGAGCAGTTCTTC. Residues: CSARLAGGGNEQFF.

This chain uses TRBV18 with TRBJ2-3; 7 positions agree with TRBD1. The CDR3 is 15 residues long. Germline loops: CDR1 KGHSH, CDR2 LQKENI. Trimming took 5 bases from V and 6 from J; bases not matched to a gene: 11. Here the CDR3 DNA reads TGTGCCAGCTCATCTCTGGGACAGCGCCAGGATACGCAGTATTTT. Amino acid sequence: CASSSLGQRQDTQYF.

This clonotype was counted at least ten times. V and J are TRBV5-1 and TRBJ2-5; D uncertain. The CDR3 length is 12 residues. Trimming cost V 2 bases and J 4 bases, with 6 bases left between them. Germline-derived CDR1 and CDR2 are SGHRS and YFSETQ. CDR3 protein: CASSLPGETQYF. CDR3 nucleotides: TGCGCCAGCAGCTTACCGGGAGAGACCCAGTACTTC.

This clonotype occurred many times. J is TRBJ2-6 and V is TRBV24-1; D ambiguous. V was cut by 4 bases and J by 0 bases, with 3 bases left in between. There are 14 residues in the CDR3. Germline-derived CDR1 and CDR2 are KGHDR and SFDVKD. The CDR3 is CATSDSSGANVLTF. The CDR3, as DNA: TGTGCCACCAGTGACAGCTCTGGGGCCAACGTCCTGACTTTC.

This clonotype was seen ten or more times. The chain joins TRBV20-1 to TRBJ2-1; TRBD2 aligns across 9 bases. V was clipped by 5 bases and J by 1 base; unmatched bases: 6. Germline V gene sequence: CDR1 DFQATT, CDR2 SNEGSKA (reference sequence). The length of the CDR3 is 15 residues. CDR3 bases: TGCAGTGCTCGTATTAGCGGGAGATCCTACAATGAGCAGTTCTTC. The encoded protein is CSARISGRSYNEQFF.

This clonotype was seen more than once but under ten times. Given a much more abundant clone one base away, this may be a read error. The chain recombines TRBV7-9 with TRBJ2-5, with a possible D match to TRBD1 (6 bases). Germline assignment: CDR1 SEHNR and CDR2 FQNEAQ (reference sequence). CDR3 size: 13 residues. The CDR3 DNA reads TGTGCCAGCGGCTTAGACAGGCAAGAGACCCAGTACTTC. Its translation is CASGLDRQETQYF.

This clonotype was seen many times. CDR3 in DNA: TGTGCCAGCAGCGCGGGACTAGCGTACCAAGAGACCCAGTACTTC. Amino acids: CASSAGLAYQETQYF. V and J are TRBV5-6 and TRBJ2-5; TRBD2 matches at 10 bases. Germline loops: CDR1 SGHDT, CDR2 YYEEEE. The V segment lost 4 bases and the J segment 0 bases; nucleotides outside the gene matches: 3. CDR3 size: 15 residues.